This T cell receptor beta chain originates from a study of blood T cell repertoires in COVID-19. Study-level information: Specimens from acute and convalescent COVID-19 originated in the United States, Italy and Spain. T cells, B-cell-depleted T cells, or PBMCs provided the cDNA or gDNA that served as material.

V was cut by 2 bases and J by 0 bases, with 16 bases left in between. The CDR3 covers 18 residues. Germline V gene data show CDR1 as SGHAT and CDR2 as FQNNGV. In the source study's methods: Reference gene primer amplification in the assay estimated nucleated cell counts. Measured with immunoSEQ multiplex PCR; TCRdb has only the in-frame clones, and not every one. D and trimming were read from the DNA, whereas the V and J calls and clone size are those reported in that table. The sample consists of about 330,000 clones, roughly 88% of them appearing once. In Cohort 3, a recovered donor had either two negative PCRs, clearance, or symptom resolution.

The receptor comes from a young man who had recovered from COVID-19. The material sequenced was PBMCs or T cells enriched from blood (not recorded which). The V call is TRBV11-2, the J call TRBJ1-4; unclear D gene. CDR3 region: CASSLYRVEPATNEKLFF. The CDR3 nucleotides read TGTGCCAGCAGCTTATATCGGGTCGAACCCGCAACTAATGAAAAACTGTTTTTT.